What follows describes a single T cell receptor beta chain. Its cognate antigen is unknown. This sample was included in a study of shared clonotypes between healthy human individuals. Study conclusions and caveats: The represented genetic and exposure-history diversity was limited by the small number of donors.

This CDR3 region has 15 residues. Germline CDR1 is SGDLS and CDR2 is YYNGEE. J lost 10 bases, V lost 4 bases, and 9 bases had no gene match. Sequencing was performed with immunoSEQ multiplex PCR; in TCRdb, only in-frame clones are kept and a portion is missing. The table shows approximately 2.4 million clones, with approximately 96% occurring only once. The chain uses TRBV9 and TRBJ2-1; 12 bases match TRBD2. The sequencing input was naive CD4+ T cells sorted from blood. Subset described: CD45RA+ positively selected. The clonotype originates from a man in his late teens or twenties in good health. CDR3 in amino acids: CASSSTSGSSGEQFF. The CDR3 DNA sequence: TGTGCCAGCAGCTCGACTAGCGGGAGTTCAGGGGAGCAGTTCTTC.